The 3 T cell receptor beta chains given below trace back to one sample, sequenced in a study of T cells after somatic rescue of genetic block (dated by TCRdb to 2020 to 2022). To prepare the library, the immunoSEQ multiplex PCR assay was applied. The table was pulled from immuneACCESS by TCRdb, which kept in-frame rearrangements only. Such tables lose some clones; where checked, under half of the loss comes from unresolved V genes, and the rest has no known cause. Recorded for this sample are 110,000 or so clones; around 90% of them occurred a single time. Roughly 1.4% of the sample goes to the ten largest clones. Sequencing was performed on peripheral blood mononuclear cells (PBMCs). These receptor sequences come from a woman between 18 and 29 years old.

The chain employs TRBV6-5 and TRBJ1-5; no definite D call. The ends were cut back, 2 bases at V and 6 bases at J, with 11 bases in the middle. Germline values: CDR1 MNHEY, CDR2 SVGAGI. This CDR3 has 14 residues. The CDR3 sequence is CASSYGSGGQPQHF. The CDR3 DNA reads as TGTGCCAGCAGTTACGGGTCAGGAGGTCAGCCCCAGCATTTT.

The CDR3 loop reads CASSPWDRVVDEQFF. The CDR3 DNA follows: TGTGCCAGCAGTCCCTGGGACAGGGTCGTCGATGAGCAGTTCTTC. This chain uses TRBV6-6 with TRBJ2-1; 9 bases align to TRBD1. The CDR3 spans 15 residues. Germline V gene lookup returns CDR1 MNHNY and CDR2 SVGAGI (reference sequence). V shed 5 bases and J 8 bases; nucleotides not matched to a gene: 10.

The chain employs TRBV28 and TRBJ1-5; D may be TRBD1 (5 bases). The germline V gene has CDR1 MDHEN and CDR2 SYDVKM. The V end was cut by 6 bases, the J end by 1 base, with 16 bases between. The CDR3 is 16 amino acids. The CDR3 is CASRYRLGGSNQPQHF. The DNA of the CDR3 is TGTGCCAGCAGGTACAGGTTGGGCGGGAGCAATCAGCCCCAGCATTTT.